The T cell receptor beta chain described here comes from a study of T cell responses to AZD1222 COVID-19 vaccine (dated by TCRdb to the early 2020s). Describing the broader study: AZD1222 recipients whose second dose came at about 4 weeks and those whose second dose came at about 12 weeks were combined into one group, since spike-specific TCR depth and breadth did not differ between the two schedules. A total of around 240 trial participants underwent TCR sequencing, of whom 200 to 220 received two doses of AZD1222 and some 25 received two doses of the MenACWY control vaccine. Enrollment into the trials was organized by age into subgroups of 18-55, 56-69 and 70-plus years, and those subgroups contained roughly 150, 30 and 60 TCR-sequenced participants, respectively.

The CDR3 covers 16 residues, taking in both the cysteine and the phenylalanine. The read is trimmed to its CDR3 DNA, 48 bases read in frame from base 1. V lost 5 bases and J lost 2 bases, and the count of bases not matched to a germline gene is 8. CDR1 and CDR2 are drawn from the germline V gene: SNHLY, FYNNEI. The CDR3 regions of human TCRbeta chains were subjected to immunosequencing. Per the original workflow: TCRs in the repertoires were compared against a reference library of SARS-CoV-2-specific TCRs that had been generated with the MIRA antigen-specificity platform. Breadth was defined as the fraction of unique TCRs that were SARS-CoV-2-associated, and depth was defined as the fraction of total T cells that were SARS-CoV-2-associated. Using the MIRA data, each spike-specific TCR was assigned both to the spike region to which the TCR was reactive and to a CD4 or CD8 class. Log10-transformed breadth and depth values were compared by one-way ANOVA with Sidak's multiple comparisons tests. TCRdb provides this immuneACCESS table in a form limited to in-frame rearrangements. Some clones are lacking; in checked studies, under half of them reflect an unresolved V gene, and why the rest are absent is not known. Clone size and the V and J calls come from that table; the DNA yielded D and trimming. The sample table lists 100,000 to 150,000 clones, just under 90% of them with a count of one. Around 4.5% of the sample goes to the ten largest clones.

Comment on this clone: Its antigen remains undetermined. No much larger clone exists at a distance of one base, and base qualities are not known.

Here is what the overall study found, with its caveats: A significant rise in spike-specific TCR breadth and depth was observed after two AZD1222 doses relative to day 0 and relative to MenACWY recipients. Reportedly, close to half of the unique spike-specific TCRs recognized epitopes lying outside the regions that are mutated in the B.1.351 and B.1.1.7 variants. Only a handful of AZD1222 recipients were SARS-CoV-2 seropositive at baseline, limiting conclusions about previously exposed vaccinees. In the small 56-69-year group, the increase in depth fell short of significance, most likely because of low power. Because no day 14 peak-response samples were available, the repertoires could be characterized only after the peak T cell response. Most participants were white British and females outnumbered males, and the authors suggested that clonal diversity may have been underestimated. CD4 TCRs associated with the vaccine covered the entire spike protein, and the dominant responses were in regions 160-218 and 743-854.

This specimen's time point label, interpreted: baseline before first vaccination. Vaccinee samples came from UK trials COV001 and COV002, including a single-blind randomized controlled phase 2/3 trial of AZD1222 (ChAdOx1 nCoV-19) in healthy adults. For TCRbeta chain sequencing, PBMC samples from trial participants were taken at day 0 and at day 28 after the second dose. The sequencing here drew on peripheral blood, taken on day 0 of AZD1222 vaccination. The receptor's source is an adult in good health. The V gene is TRBV2 and the J gene is TRBJ2-3; 9 bases in the junction line up with TRBD2. The DNA sequence is as follows: TGTGCCAGCAGTAGTGGTAGCGGGAGTCCCACAGATACGCAGTATTTT. It encodes CASSSGSGSPTDTQYF.